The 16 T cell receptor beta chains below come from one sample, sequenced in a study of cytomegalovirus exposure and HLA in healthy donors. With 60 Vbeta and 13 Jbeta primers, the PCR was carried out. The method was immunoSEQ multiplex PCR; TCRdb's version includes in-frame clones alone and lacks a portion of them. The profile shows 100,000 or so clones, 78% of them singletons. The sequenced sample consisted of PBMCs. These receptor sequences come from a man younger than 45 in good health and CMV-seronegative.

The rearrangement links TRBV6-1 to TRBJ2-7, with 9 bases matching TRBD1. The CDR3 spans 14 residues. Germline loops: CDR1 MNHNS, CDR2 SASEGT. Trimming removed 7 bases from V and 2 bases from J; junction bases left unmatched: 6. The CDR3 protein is CASTRQGGAYEQYF. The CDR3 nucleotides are TGTGCCAGCACGCGACAGGGGGGGGCCTACGAGCAGTACTTC.

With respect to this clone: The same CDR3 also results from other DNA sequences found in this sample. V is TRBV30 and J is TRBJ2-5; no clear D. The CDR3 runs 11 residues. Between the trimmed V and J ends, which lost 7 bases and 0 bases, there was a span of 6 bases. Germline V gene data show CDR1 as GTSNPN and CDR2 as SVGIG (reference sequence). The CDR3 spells CASWHQETQYF. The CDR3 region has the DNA TGTGCCTCATGGCACCAAGAGACCCAGTACTTC.

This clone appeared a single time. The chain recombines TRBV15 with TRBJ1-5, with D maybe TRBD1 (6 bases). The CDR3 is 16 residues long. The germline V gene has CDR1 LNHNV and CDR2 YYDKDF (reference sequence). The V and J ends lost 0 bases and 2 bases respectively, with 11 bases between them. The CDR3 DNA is TGTGCCACCAGCAGAGATTCAGGGGTAGGCAATCAGCCCCAGCATTTT. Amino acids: CATSRDSGVGNQPQHF.

As DNA, the CDR3 is TGTGCCAGCAGCTTACTCTCCAGGCAGACAAATGAAAAACTGTTTTTT. This translates into CASSLLSRQTNEKLFF. The V call is TRBV11-2, the J call TRBJ1-4; D is undetermined. The CDR3 is 16 residues long. Germline lookup yields CDR1 SGHAT and CDR2 FQNNGV. V lost 2 bases, J lost 5 bases, and 15 bases lay in between. The full variable domain, completed using reference TRBV11-2 and TRBJ1-4, is EAGVAQSPRYKIIEKRQSVAFWCNPISGHATLYWYQQILGQGPKLLIQFQNNGVVDDSQLPKDRFSAERLKGVDSTLKIQPAKLEDSAVYLCASSLLSRQTNEKLFFGSGTQLSVL.

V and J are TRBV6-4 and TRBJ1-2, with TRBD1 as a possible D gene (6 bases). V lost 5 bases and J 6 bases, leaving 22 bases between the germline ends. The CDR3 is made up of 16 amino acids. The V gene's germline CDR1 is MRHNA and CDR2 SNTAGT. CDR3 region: CASSSRGNPSQDGYTF. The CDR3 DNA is TGTGCCAGCAGTTCTAGGGGGAATCCGAGTCAGGATGGCTACACCTTC.

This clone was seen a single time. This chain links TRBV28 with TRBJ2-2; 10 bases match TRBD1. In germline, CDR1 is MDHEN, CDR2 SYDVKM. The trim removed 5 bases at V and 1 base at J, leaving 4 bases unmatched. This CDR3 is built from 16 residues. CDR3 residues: CASSPGQGMNTGELFF. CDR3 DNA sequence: TGTGCCAGCAGTCCGGGACAGGGGATGAACACCGGGGAGCTGTTTTTT.

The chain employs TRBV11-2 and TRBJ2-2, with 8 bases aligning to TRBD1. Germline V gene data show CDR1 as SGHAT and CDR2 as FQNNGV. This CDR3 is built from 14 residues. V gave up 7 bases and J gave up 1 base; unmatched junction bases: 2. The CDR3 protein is CASNDRGNTGELFF. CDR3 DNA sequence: TGTGCCAGCAACGACAGGGGGAACACCGGGGAGCTGTTTTTT. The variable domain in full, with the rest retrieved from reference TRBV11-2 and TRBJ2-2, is EAGVAQSPRYKIIEKRQSVAFWCNPISGHATLYWYQQILGQGPKLLIQFQNNGVVDDSQLPKDRFSAERLKGVDSTLKIQPAKLEDSAVYLCASNDRGNTGELFFGEGSRLTVL.

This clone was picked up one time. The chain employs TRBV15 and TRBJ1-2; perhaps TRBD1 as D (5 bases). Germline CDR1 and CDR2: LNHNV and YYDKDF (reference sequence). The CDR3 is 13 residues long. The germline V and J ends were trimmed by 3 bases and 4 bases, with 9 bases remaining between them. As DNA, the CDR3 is TGTGCCACCAGCAGGGACGGGGGCTATGGCTACACCTTC. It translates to CATSRDGGYGYTF.

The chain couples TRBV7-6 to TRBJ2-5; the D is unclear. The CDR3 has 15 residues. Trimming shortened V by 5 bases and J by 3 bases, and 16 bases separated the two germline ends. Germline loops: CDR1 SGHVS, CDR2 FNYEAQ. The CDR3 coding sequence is TGTGCCAGCAGCCTGAGCCGGGTTATAGAAGAGACCCAGTACTTC. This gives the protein CASSLSRVIEETQYF.

In DNA form, the CDR3 reads TGCGCCAGCAGCGTAGGACAGGGGGAAGCTTTCTTT. Its translation is CASSVGQGEAFF. The chain employs TRBV5-1 and TRBJ1-1; TRBD1 matches at 9 bases. The CDR3 is 12 residues long. Per germline, CDR1 SGHRS and CDR2 YFSETQ. With V trimmed by 4 bases and J by 8 bases, 3 bases remained unmatched.

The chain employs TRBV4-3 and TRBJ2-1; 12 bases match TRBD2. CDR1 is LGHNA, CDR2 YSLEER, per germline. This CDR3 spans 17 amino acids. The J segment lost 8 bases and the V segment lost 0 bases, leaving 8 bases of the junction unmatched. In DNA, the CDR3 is TGCGCCAGCAGCCAAGATGGAGCGCTAGCGGGAGGGCATGAGCAGTTCTTC. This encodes CASSQDGALAGGHEQFF.

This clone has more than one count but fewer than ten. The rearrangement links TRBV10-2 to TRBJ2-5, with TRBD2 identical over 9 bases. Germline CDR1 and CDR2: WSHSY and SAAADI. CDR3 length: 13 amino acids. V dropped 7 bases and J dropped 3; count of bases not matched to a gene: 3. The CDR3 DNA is TGCGCCAGCAAAGAGCGGGGGGAAGAGACCCAGTACTTC. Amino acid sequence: CASKERGEETQYF.

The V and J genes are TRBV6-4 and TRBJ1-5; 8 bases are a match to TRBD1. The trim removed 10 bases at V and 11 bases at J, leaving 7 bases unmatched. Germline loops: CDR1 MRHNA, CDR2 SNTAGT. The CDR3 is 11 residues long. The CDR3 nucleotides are TGTGCCATGCAACAGGGGGAGGCCCAGCATTTT. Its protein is CAMQQGEAQHF.

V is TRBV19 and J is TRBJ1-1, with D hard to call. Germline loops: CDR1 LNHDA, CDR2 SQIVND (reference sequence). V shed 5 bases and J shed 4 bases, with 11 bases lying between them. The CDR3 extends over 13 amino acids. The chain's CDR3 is CASSRGLGTEAFF. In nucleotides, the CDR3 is TGTGCCAGTAGTCGAGGTCTTGGCACTGAAGCTTTCTTT.

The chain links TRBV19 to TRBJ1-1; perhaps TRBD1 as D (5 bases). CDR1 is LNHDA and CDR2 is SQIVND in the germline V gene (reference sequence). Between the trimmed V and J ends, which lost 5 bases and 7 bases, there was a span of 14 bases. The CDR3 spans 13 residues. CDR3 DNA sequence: TGTGCCAGTAGTCCGGGACTAGGATTTGAAGCTTTCTTT. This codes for CASSPGLGFEAFF.

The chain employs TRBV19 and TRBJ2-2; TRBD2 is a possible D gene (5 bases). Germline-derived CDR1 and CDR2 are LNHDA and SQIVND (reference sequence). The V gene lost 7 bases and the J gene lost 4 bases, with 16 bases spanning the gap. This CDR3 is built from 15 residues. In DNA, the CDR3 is TGTGCCAGTACTCTGGGTAGTGCGGGCACCGGGGAGCTGTTTTTT. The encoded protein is CASTLGSAGTGELFF.